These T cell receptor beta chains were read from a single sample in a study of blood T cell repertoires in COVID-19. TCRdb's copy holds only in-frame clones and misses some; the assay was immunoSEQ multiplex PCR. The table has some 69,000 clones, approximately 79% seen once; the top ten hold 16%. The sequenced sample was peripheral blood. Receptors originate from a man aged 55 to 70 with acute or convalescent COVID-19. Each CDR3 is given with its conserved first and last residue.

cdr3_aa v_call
CASSRMGGTGVEKLFF TRBV5-1
CASSLATGRVQYF TRBV5-1
CASSLSSGGHYEQYF TRBV5-8
CASSYAPRAGGRNEQFF TRBV3-1/TRBV3-2
CASSRTSGTFLEQFF TRBV7-2
CASSIQANYGYTF TRBV6-4
CASSLEGRGSYEQYF TRBV11-2
CASSSPGQGQETQYF TRBV5-8
CASSQDPTGDGWNSPLHF TRBV4-1
CASSLGPYRAFF TRBV13
CASSLGLDTEAFF TRBV5-1
CASSQANGLGGYTF TRBV3-1/TRBV3-2
CASSAGWSEAFF TRBV12-3/TRBV12-4
CASSEFTGEETQYF TRBV2
CASSQDAGADTQYF TRBV4-3
CASSSGDSYGYTF TRBV12-3/TRBV12-4
CASSRFVSSGANVLTF TRBV3-1/TRBV3-2
CASSQTPTSGGANEQFF TRBV9
CASSWQDREKLFF TRBV5-1
CASSRQGGDTEAFF TRBV7-3
CARSLAVGGGAKDYNEQFF TRBV5-3
CASSPRMGLAGGRIWEQYF TRBV3-1/TRBV3-2
CASSIPPQVEAFF TRBV19
CASSQPGSSGNTIYF TRBV4-1
CASSQVLGNQPQHF TRBV7-2
CASSLESPANYGYTF TRBV5-1
CASSLQGSTEAFF TRBV2
CASSSGSGGTQETQYF TRBV6-2/TRBV6-3
CASSLRQVGETQYF TRBV7-8